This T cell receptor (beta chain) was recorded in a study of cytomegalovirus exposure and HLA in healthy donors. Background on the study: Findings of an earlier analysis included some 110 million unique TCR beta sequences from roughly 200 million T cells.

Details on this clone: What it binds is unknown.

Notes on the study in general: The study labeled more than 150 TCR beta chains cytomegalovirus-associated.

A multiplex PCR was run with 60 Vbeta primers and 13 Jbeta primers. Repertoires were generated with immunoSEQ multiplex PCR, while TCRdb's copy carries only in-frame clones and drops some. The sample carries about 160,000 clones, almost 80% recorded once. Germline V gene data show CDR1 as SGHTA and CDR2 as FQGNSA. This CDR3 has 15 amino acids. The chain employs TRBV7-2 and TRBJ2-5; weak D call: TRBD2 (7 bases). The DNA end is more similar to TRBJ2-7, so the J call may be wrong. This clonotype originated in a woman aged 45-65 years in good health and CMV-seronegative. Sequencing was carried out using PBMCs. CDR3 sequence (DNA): TGTGCCAGCAGCTACCCCGGGGGGCTCGCCTACGAGCAGTACTTC. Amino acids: CASSYPGGLAYEQYF.